One sample yielded the 32 T cell receptor beta chains listed below, sequenced in a study of CD8 T cells in ankylosing spondylitis. Via MiXCR, TCRdb re-called the 5' RACE reads, giving one row per CDR3 protein. The repertoire holds about 420,000 distinct CDR3 sequences, with around 22% as singletons. Whole-study results and caveats: For ankylosing spondylitis blood, a TCR beta motif of seven to nine highly homologous variants appeared characteristic.

Their antigens remain unidentified. The sequencing sample was made of blood, either unsorted or a sorted T cell fraction (not recorded which). The receptors were gathered from a male donor with ankylosing spondylitis.

The J gene is TRBJ1-6, the V gene TRBV27; the D gene is possibly TRBD1 (6 bases). Trimming pared 3 bases from V and 7 bases from J, leaving 13 bases between. The CDR3 length is 15 residues. From germline, CDR1 is MNHEY and CDR2 SMNVEV (reference sequence). The CDR3 DNA reads TGTGCCAGCAGTTTTCTCAGGGGTTACAATTCACCCCTCCACTTT. Its translation: CASSFLRGYNSPLHF.

The V and J genes are TRBV9 and TRBJ2-4, with 10 bases lining up with TRBD1. The CDR3 length is 14 residues. The V gene's germline CDR1 is SGDLS and CDR2 YYNGEE. After removal of 4 bases from V and 6 bases from J, the junction contained 4 bases not matched to a gene. The CDR3, as DNA: TGTGCCAGCAGCCCACGGGACAGGGGAAACATTCAGTACTTC. Translation: CASSPRDRGNIQYF.

V gene TRBV24-1 combines with J gene TRBJ2-1; weak D call: TRBD2 (6 bases). Trimming shortened V by 9 bases and J by 1 base, and 15 bases separated the two germline ends. Germline CDR1 reads KGHDR; CDR2 reads SFDVKD. The CDR3 totals 15 residues. CDR3 residues: CATGTLARSYNEQFF. The CDR3 nucleotides read TGTGCCACCGGGACCCTAGCGCGATCCTACAATGAGCAGTTCTTC.

The CDR3 reads CASSVDGSQETQYF. CDR3 nucleotides: TGTGCCAGCAGCGTAGATGGGAGTCAAGAGACCCAGTACTTC. The rearrangement links TRBV9 to TRBJ2-5; the D gene is possibly TRBD2 (5 bases). Trimming left V 0 bases short and J 2 bases short, with 8 bases between. The CDR3 sequence is 14 residues long. CDR1 SGDLS and CDR2 YYNGEE come from the germline V gene.

This chain connects TRBV7-9 to TRBJ2-3; D not certain. Germline CDR1 reads SEHNR; CDR2 reads FQNEAQ (reference sequence). Trimming took 3 bases from V and 2 from J, leaving 12 bases between them. This CDR3 contains 15 residues. This CDR3 is CASSFGVGATDTQYF. As DNA, the CDR3 is TGTGCCAGCAGCTTTGGTGTCGGCGCCACAGATACGCAGTATTTT.

There are a few counts of this clonotype. V and J are TRBV11-2 and TRBJ2-1, with 14 bases aligning to TRBD2. Germline lookup yields CDR1 SGHAT and CDR2 FQNNGV. With 7 bases clipped from V and 6 bases from J, the junction kept 14 bases outside the gene matches. The CDR3 is 18 residues long. As DNA, the CDR3 is TGTGCCAGCAAGCCGGGACTAGCGGGAGAAGGCTCCCTCAATGAGCAGTTCTTC. Translating gives CASKPGLAGEGSLNEQFF.

This clonotype was recorded a few times. V usage is TRBV12-3 or TRBV12-4 and J usage is TRBJ2-1, with 13 positions matching TRBD2. Unmatched junction bases numbered 7, after V lost 6 bases and J lost 11 bases. This CDR3 contains 14 residues. The CDR3 sequence is CASSMGLAGSKQFF. The CDR3 DNA reads TGTGCCAGCAGCATGGGACTAGCGGGATCAAAGCAGTTCTTC.

The sample holds a few counts of this clonotype. This sequence joins TRBV6-1 and TRBJ1-2; 7 positions agree with TRBD1. The CDR3 loop spans 16 amino acids. V shed 5 bases, J shed 0 bases, and the junction held 9 bases outside the gene matches. Germline assignment: CDR1 MNHNS and CDR2 SASEGT. For the CDR3, the DNA is TGTGCCAGCAGTCGACAGGGTTGGCAGACTAACTATGGCTACACCTTC. Translating gives CASSRQGWQTNYGYTF.

The chain has TRBV30 and TRBJ1-1; D remains ambiguous. The germline V and J ends were trimmed by 2 bases and 1 base, with 8 bases remaining between them. The germline V gene has CDR1 GTSNPN and CDR2 SVGIG (reference sequence). The CDR3 contains 13 residues. The CDR3 DNA sequence: TGTGCCTGGAGTTTTACAGCGAACACTGAAGCTTTCTTT. This sequence encodes CAWSFTANTEAFF. Variable domain in full (rest from reference TRBV30 and TRBJ1-1): SQTIHQWPATLVQPVGSPLSLECTVEGTSNPNLYWYRQAAGRGLQLLFYSVGIGQISSEVPQNLSASRPQDRQFILSSKKLLLSDSGFYLCAWSFTANTEAFFGQGTRLTVV.

This rearrangement joins TRBV20-1 to TRBJ1-5; TRBD1 is a possible D gene (5 bases). CDR1 and CDR2 from the germline V gene are DFQATT and SNEGSKA (reference sequence). CDR3 length: 14 residues. The CDR3 reads CSWGGGVGNQPQHF. The CDR3 DNA sequence: TGCAGCTGGGGGGGAGGGGTTGGGAATCAGCCCCAGCATTTT.

This chain links TRBV20-1 with TRBJ2-1; D ambiguous. Trimming removed 5 bases at V and 8 bases at J, with 16 bases between. Germline loops: CDR1 DFQATT, CDR2 SNEGSKA (reference sequence). The CDR3 covers 13 residues. CDR3: CSAPKPPSDEQFF. CDR3 DNA: TGCAGTGCTCCCAAACCGCCGTCGGATGAGCAGTTCTTC.

The chain has TRBV4-2 and TRBJ1-5, with 9 bases aligning to TRBD1. The CDR3 has 15 amino acids. V lost 4 bases and J lost 1; bases outside the gene matches: 2. Germline loops: CDR1 LGHNA, CDR2 YNFKEQ. This CDR3 reads CASSRTGESNQPQHF. CDR3 nucleotide sequence: TGTGCCAGCAGCCGGACAGGGGAAAGCAATCAGCCCCAGCATTTT.

At least ten counts were recorded for this clonotype. The rearrangement links TRBV29-1 to TRBJ2-7; D is unclear. Per germline, CDR1 SQVTM and CDR2 ANQGSEA. This CDR3 is built from 10 residues. Trimming stripped 7 bases from V and 2 bases from J, with 6 bases between. CDR3 DNA sequence: TGCAGCGCTGGTACCTACGAGCAGTACTTC. This codes for CSAGTYEQYF.

The rearrangement links TRBV7-9 to TRBJ2-7; D may be TRBD1 or TRBD2 (5 bases each). CDR3 length: 13 amino acids. Germline values: CDR1 SEHNR, CDR2 FQNEAQ (reference sequence). V dropped 5 bases and J dropped 3 bases, with 11 bases sitting between them. The CDR3 DNA reads as TGTGCCAGCAGCAGCGTTGGGGGCTACGAGCAGTACTTC. Translation: CASSSVGGYEQYF. The full variable domain, its missing parts supplied by reference TRBV7-9 and TRBJ2-7, is DTGVSQNPRHKITKRGQNVTFRCDPISEHNRLYWYRQTLGQGPEFLTYFQNEAQLEKSRLLSDRFSAERPKGSFSTLEIQRTEQGDSAMYLCASSSVGGYEQYFGPGTRLTVT.

The rearrangement links TRBV7-3 to TRBJ2-1, with 7 positions matching TRBD2. The CDR3 is 14 amino acids. V gave up 3 bases and J gave up 6 bases; unmatched junction bases: 5. CDR1 and CDR2 (germline): SGHTA, FQGTGA. The CDR3 reads CASSLSGMSNEQFF. CDR3 nucleotide sequence: TGTGCCAGCAGCTTGAGCGGGATGAGCAATGAGCAGTTCTTC.

The chain couples TRBV4-3 to TRBJ2-2; 8 nucleotides agree with TRBD2. Germline V CDR1 and CDR2: LGHNA, YSLEER. V lost 4 bases and J lost 6; bases outside the gene matches: 10. The CDR3 contains 16 residues. The CDR3 here is CASSRMGLAGAGELFF. In DNA, the CDR3 is TGCGCCAGCAGCCGCATGGGGCTAGCGGGCGCCGGGGAGCTGTTTTTT.

The chain links TRBV4-1 to TRBJ1-1; 8 nucleotides agree with TRBD1. The CDR3 consists of 15 residues. J was trimmed by 1 base and V by 4 bases; bases with no gene match: 5. CDR1 MGHRA and CDR2 YSYEKL come from the germline V gene. The chain's CDR3 is CASSRDRGGNTEAFF. CDR3 DNA sequence: TGCGCCAGCAGCCGAGACAGGGGAGGGAACACTGAAGCTTTCTTT.

This clonotype occurred a few times. The chain employs TRBV27 and TRBJ1-2, with D hard to call. Per the germline V gene, CDR1 is MNHEY and CDR2 is SMNVEV (reference sequence). Trimming took off 7 bases at V and 1 base at J, with 22 bases between the two ends. This CDR3 has 17 amino acids. The CDR3 loop is CASTRTGTTVINYGYTF. For the CDR3, the DNA is TGTGCCAGCACCCGGACCGGTACTACTGTCATTAACTATGGCTACACCTTC.

The V call is TRBV5-5, the J call TRBJ2-1; TRBD2 matches at 8 bases. Per germline, CDR1 SGHKS and CDR2 YYEKEE (reference sequence). V lost 3 bases and J lost 4; bases outside the gene matches: 6. This CDR3 spans 15 amino acids. The CDR3 reads CASSSGTSMYNEQFF. In DNA form, the CDR3 reads TGTGCCAGCAGCTCCGGGACTAGTATGTACAATGAGCAGTTCTTC.

The chain joins TRBV5-1 to TRBJ2-7; 11 bases line up with TRBD1. The CDR3 loop spans 14 amino acids. J was trimmed by 6 bases and V by 4 bases; bases with no gene match: 6. The germline gives CDR1 SGHRS, CDR2 YFSETQ. As DNA, the CDR3 is TGCGCCAGCAGCCTGCCAGGACAGGGGGCCGAGCAGTACTTC. It codes for CASSLPGQGAEQYF.

This clonotype was counted between two and nine times. The chain has TRBV20-1 and TRBJ1-3, with unresolved D. This CDR3 region has 12 residues. Germline V gene lookup returns CDR1 DFQATT and CDR2 SNEGSKA (reference sequence). V was cut by 6 bases and J by 0 bases, with 6 bases left in between. Written as DNA, the CDR3 is TGCAGTGCCCAGTTCTCTGGAAACACCATATATTTT. As protein: CSAQFSGNTIYF.

The rearrangement links TRBV2 to TRBJ2-1, with TRBD2 matching 12 bases. Germline lookup yields CDR1 SNHLY and CDR2 FYNNEI. The CDR3 is 14 amino acids. V shed 10 bases, J shed 2 bases, and the junction held 3 bases outside the gene matches. This chain's CDR3 is CATGLAGPYNEQFF. The CDR3 region has the DNA TGTGCCACCGGACTAGCGGGACCCTACAATGAGCAGTTCTTC.

There are a few counts of this clonotype. V and J are TRBV9 and TRBJ2-3, with no clear D. The CDR3 runs 15 residues. Germline values: CDR1 SGDLS, CDR2 YYNGEE. V lost 5 bases and J 3 bases, leaving 16 bases between the germline ends. The CDR3 DNA reads as TGTGCCAGCAGGAAGGGTCTCTCCTTTACAGATACGCAGTATTTT. Protein: CASRKGLSFTDTQYF.

This clonotype was seen only a few times. The V call is TRBV5-5, the J call TRBJ1-5; no clear D gene. Trimming left V 4 bases short and J 0 bases short, with 8 bases between. The germline V gene encodes CDR1 SGHKS and CDR2 YYEKEE (reference sequence). The CDR3 loop spans 14 amino acids. The DNA of the CDR3 is TGTGCCAGCAGCGTGGTACTTAGCAATCAGCCCCAGCATTTT. This encodes CASSVVLSNQPQHF. The whole variable domain, filled in from reference TRBV5-5 and TRBJ1-5, reads DAGVTQSPTHLIKTRGQQVTLRCSPISGHKSVSWYQQVLGQGPQFIFQYYEKEERGRGNFPDRFSARQFPNYSSELNVNALLLGDSALYLCASSVVLSNQPQHFGDGTRLSIL.

The rearrangement uses TRBV20-1 and TRBJ1-5, with 9 bases lining up with TRBD1. The CDR3 is made up of 14 amino acids. From germline, CDR1 is DFQATT and CDR2 SNEGSKA (reference sequence). J lost 7 bases, V lost 3 bases, and 7 bases had no gene match. In nucleotides, the CDR3 is TGCAGTGCTAGGGGGGGACAGGGTGGGCAGCCCCAGCATTTT. This sequence encodes CSARGGQGGQPQHF.

The rearrangement links TRBV18 to TRBJ2-1, with 8 positions matching TRBD2. V lost 2 bases and J lost 7; bases outside the gene matches: 7. Germline V CDR1 and CDR2: KGHSH, LQKENI. The CDR3 has 15 amino acids. CDR3 coding DNA: TGTGCCAGCTCACCAGGTAGCGGGATGAGTAATGAGCAGTTCTTC. As protein: CASSPGSGMSNEQFF.

This clonotype was seen a handful of times. CDR3 protein: CASSPRPWEGRYEQYF. The CDR3 region has the DNA TGTGCCAGCAGCCCCCGGCCGTGGGAGGGTCGGTACGAGCAGTACTTC. This chain uses TRBV7-9 with TRBJ2-7; 7 bases match TRBD2. Germline V lookup: CDR1 SEHNR, CDR2 FQNEAQ (reference sequence). CDR3 size: 16 residues. V shed 5 bases, J shed 4 bases, and the junction held 14 bases outside the gene matches. Together with reference TRBV7-9 and TRBJ2-7, the CDR3 gives the full variable domain: DTGVSQNPRHKITKRGQNVTFRCDPISEHNRLYWYRQTLGQGPEFLTYFQNEAQLEKSRLLSDRFSAERPKGSFSTLEIQRTEQGDSAMYLCASSPRPWEGRYEQYFGPGTRLTVT.

This chain joins TRBV3-1 and TRBJ2-7; possibly TRBD1 for D (6 bases). V lost 7 bases to trimming and J lost 7 bases, with 11 bases between them. The CDR3 spans 11 residues. Germline V CDR1 and CDR2: LGHDT, YNNKEL (reference sequence). CDR3 amino acids: CASTAGAEQYF. The CDR3 bases are TGTGCCAGCACCGCAGGGGCGGAGCAGTACTTC.

CDR3 region: CASSQAGVYQETQYF. DNA for the CDR3: TGTGCCAGCAGTCAGGCCGGCGTATACCAAGAGACCCAGTACTTC. This rearrangement joins TRBV14 to TRBJ2-5; no firm D call. The CDR3 consists of 15 residues. The V and J ends lost 6 bases and 0 bases respectively, with 14 bases between them. CDR1 is SGHDN and CDR2 is FVKESK in the germline V gene.

This clonotype came up a few times. CDR3 nucleotide sequence: TGTGCCAGCAGCTTGTGGCAGAGCTCCTACGAGCAGTACTTC. Encoded protein: CASSLWQSSYEQYF. V is TRBV5-6 and J is TRBJ2-7; D is unresolved. Germline CDR1 SGHDT, CDR2 YYEEEE. This CDR3 is built from 14 residues. V lost 1 base to trimming and J lost 0 bases, with 8 bases between them.

The chain is built from TRBV6-5 and TRBJ2-7; perhaps TRBD1 as D (5 bases). This CDR3 has 15 amino acids. Trimming pared 2 bases from V and 3 bases from J, leaving 14 bases between. The germline V gene encodes CDR1 MNHEY and CDR2 SVGAGI. The chain's CDR3 is CASSYLRTRGYEQYF. For the CDR3, the DNA is TGTGCCAGCAGTTACCTGCGGACAAGGGGCTACGAGCAGTACTTC.

The chain combines TRBV10-3 with TRBJ2-3; no reliable D call. This CDR3 has 14 residues. In germline, CDR1 is ENHRY, CDR2 SYGVKD. Trimming left V 2 bases short and J 6 bases short, with 12 bases between. The CDR3: CAISEAPESDTQYF. The DNA for the CDR3 is TGTGCCATCAGTGAGGCGCCGGAATCGGATACGCAGTATTTT.